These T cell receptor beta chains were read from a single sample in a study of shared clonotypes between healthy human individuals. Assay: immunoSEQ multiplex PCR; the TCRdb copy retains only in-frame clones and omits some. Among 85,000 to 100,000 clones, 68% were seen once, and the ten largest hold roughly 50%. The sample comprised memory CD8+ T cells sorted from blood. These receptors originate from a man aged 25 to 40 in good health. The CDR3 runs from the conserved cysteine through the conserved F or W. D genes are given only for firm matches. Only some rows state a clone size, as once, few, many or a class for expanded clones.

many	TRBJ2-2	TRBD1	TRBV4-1	CASSQDGTGVTGELFF	TGCGCCAGCAGCCAAGATGGGACAGGGGTAACCGGGGAGCTGTTTTTT
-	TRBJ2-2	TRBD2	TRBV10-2	CASSESSLGLARAF	TGCGCCAGCAGTGAGTCGAGTTTAGGACTAGCGCGTGCTTTT
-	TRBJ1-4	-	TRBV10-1	CASSESQSRQFLNEKLFF	TGCGCCAGCAGTGAATCCCAAAGTCGACAGTTCCTTAATGAAAAACTGTTTTTT
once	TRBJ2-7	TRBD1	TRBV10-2	CASSETGTGYPYEQYF	TGCGCCAGCAGTGAGACGGGGACAGGGTATCCCTACGAGCAGTACTTC
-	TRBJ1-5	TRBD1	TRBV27	CASSRSKGARQPQHF	TGTGCCAGCAGCCGCAGTAAGGGGGCTCGGCAGCCCCAGCATTTT
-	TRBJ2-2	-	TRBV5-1	CASSLAISGPGELFF	TGCGCCAGCAGCTTGGCCATATCAGGGCCCGGGGAGCTGTTTTTT
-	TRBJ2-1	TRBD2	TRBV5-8	CASSLAGGLAGFEQFF	TGTGCCAGCAGCTTGGCGGGCGGACTAGCGGGATTTGAGCAGTTCTTC
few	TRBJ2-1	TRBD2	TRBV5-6	CASSFLLAGDEQFF	TGTGCCAGCAGCTTTCTGCTAGCGGGAGATGAGCAGTTCTTC
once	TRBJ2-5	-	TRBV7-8	CASSLTVGQETQYF	TGTGCCAGCAGCTTAACGGTGGGGCAAGAGACCCAGTACTTC
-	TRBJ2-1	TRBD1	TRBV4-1	CASSALTGGLYNEQFF	TGCGCCAGCAGCGCGTTGACAGGGGGACTTTACAATGAGCAGTTCTTC
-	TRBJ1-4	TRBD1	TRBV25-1	CASTGTGGTRGKLFF	TGTGCCAGCACCGGGACAGGGGGCACCCGGGGAAAACTGTTTTTT